The entry below gives a single T cell receptor (beta chain) sequence along with its context. This CDR3 contains 16 residues. CDR1 and CDR2 (germline): MNHEY, SMNVEV (reference sequence). V lost 4 bases, J lost 6 bases, and 13 bases stayed unmatched. The data belong to a study of shared T cell receptors in the human thymus. The repertoire was sequenced with immunoSEQ multiplex PCR; TCRdb's copy has only in-frame clones and lacks some. Of about 660,000 clones in the sample, around nine tenths were seen once. These records were also assigned to another study, of human thymus T cells. From that report: Thymus was obtained from resections taken during corrective heart surgery. Usage of V and J genes appeared biased in thymic and blood repertoires. Unrelated individuals reportedly shared highly overlapping thymic TCR repertoires.

This chain joins TRBV27 and TRBJ2-7; 9 nucleotides agree with TRBD1. The specimen sequenced was thymocytes. The clonotype originates from a boy under two years old with a congenital heart defect. The DNA for the CDR3 is TGTGCCAGCAGTTCCCGCCCTTGGGACAGGGTGGGCGAGCAGTACTTC. This gives the protein CASSSRPWDRVGEQYF.